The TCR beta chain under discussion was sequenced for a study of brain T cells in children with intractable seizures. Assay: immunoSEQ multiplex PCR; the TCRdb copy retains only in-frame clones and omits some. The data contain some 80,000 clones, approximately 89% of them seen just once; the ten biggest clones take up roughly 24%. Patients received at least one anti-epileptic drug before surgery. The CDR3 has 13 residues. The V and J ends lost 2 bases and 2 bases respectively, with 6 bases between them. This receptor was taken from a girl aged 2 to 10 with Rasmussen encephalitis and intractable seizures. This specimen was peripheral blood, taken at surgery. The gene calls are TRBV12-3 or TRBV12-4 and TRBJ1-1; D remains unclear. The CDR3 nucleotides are TGTGCCAGCAGTTTAATAACCAACACTGAAGCTTTCTTT. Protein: CASSLITNTEAFF.